Below are 7 T cell receptor beta chains sequenced from a single sample in a study of long-term antiretroviral therapy in people with HIV. immunoSEQ v3.0 was run at survey level. Clones were sequenced by immunoSEQ multiplex PCR, and TCRdb holds only the in-frame ones, with some missing. The sample holds some 2,000 clones; about 86% are singletons and the top ten take 3.5%. The starting material was unsorted PBMCs, obtained 0.7 years after starting antiretroviral therapy. The receptor source for this set is a woman between 50 and 59 years old with HIV.

This clone was seen a single time. This chain connects TRBV6-6 to TRBJ1-5, with D unresolved. Germline V lookup: CDR1 MNHNY, CDR2 SVGAGI (reference sequence). Trimming removed 8 bases at V and 5 bases at J, with 10 bases between. The length of the CDR3 is 12 residues. The CDR3 region has the DNA TGTGCCAGCGGTAGTAGTGATCAGCCCCAGCATTTT. This gives the protein CASGSSDQPQHF.

This chain uses TRBV6-4 with TRBJ2-5; D ambiguous. Deletions cut 1 base from V and 0 bases from J, with 18 bases between. The CDR3 contains 18 residues. Germline loops: CDR1 MRHNA, CDR2 SNTAGT. The CDR3 nucleotides are TGTGCCAGCAGTGACTTCCTAGTCTCTGGCCAGAACCAAGAGACCCAGTACTTC. It is translated as CASSDFLVSGQNQETQYF.

In DNA form, the CDR3 reads TGTGCCAGTAGTTCCAGGGGATCTCATTTAAGAGAGCAGTACTTC. Its translation is CASSSRGSHLREQYF. The chain has TRBV19 and TRBJ2-7, with D perhaps matching TRBD1 (6 bases). The CDR3 totals 15 residues. V shed 5 bases and J shed 7 bases, with 21 bases lying between them. Germline CDR1 and CDR2: LNHDA and SQIVND (reference sequence).

V and J are TRBV5-4 and TRBJ2-7; TRBD1 matches at 7 bases. Germline V gene sequence: CDR1 SGHNT, CDR2 YYREEE (reference sequence). The V gene end was trimmed by 4 bases and the J gene end by 4 bases; junction bases not matched to a gene: 5. The CDR3 sequence is 13 residues long. The CDR3 here is CASSAGRGYEQYF. As DNA, the CDR3 is TGTGCCAGCAGCGCCGGCAGGGGGTACGAGCAGTACTTC.

The chain couples TRBV7-9 to TRBJ2-7, with D possibly matching TRBD2 (6 bases). Trimming shortened V by 5 bases and J by 6 bases, and 17 bases separated the two germline ends. The CDR3 totals 14 residues. Germline CDR1 reads SEHNR; CDR2 reads FQNEAQ (reference sequence). CDR3 sequence: CASSPPGGAGEQYF. Here the CDR3 DNA reads TGTGCCAGCAGCCCCCCCGGGGGAGCCGGCGAGCAGTACTTC. The full variable domain, in which reference TRBV7-9 and TRBJ2-7 provide the parts outside the CDR3, is DTGVSQNPRHKITKRGQNVTFRCDPISEHNRLYWYRQTLGQGPEFLTYFQNEAQLEKSRLLSDRFSAERPKGSFSTLEIQRTEQGDSAMYLCASSPPGGAGEQYFGPGTRLTVT.

The gene calls are TRBV7-9 and TRBJ1-6; 7 nucleotides align to TRBD1. The junction had 5 bases not matched to a gene; V was cut back by 1 base and J by 5 bases. Germline V lookup: CDR1 SEHNR, CDR2 FQNEAQ (reference sequence). The CDR3 consists of 16 residues. The CDR3 spells CASSLGSGQDNSPLHF. Here the CDR3 DNA reads TGTGCCAGCAGCTTAGGATCTGGACAGGATAATTCACCCCTCCACTTT. Variable domain in full (rest from reference TRBV7-9 and TRBJ1-6): DTGVSQNPRHKITKRGQNVTFRCDPISEHNRLYWYRQTLGQGPEFLTYFQNEAQLEKSRLLSDRFSAERPKGSFSTLEIQRTEQGDSAMYLCASSLGSGQDNSPLHFGNGTRLTVT.

The chain joins TRBV5-1 to TRBJ2-3; 14 positions agree with TRBD2. This CDR3 is built from 15 residues. V trimming: 5 bases; J trimming: 4 bases; junction bases outside the gene matches: 3. Germline V lookup: CDR1 SGHRS, CDR2 YFSETQ. The CDR3 sequence: CASRAGLAGADTQYF. CDR3 coding DNA: TGCGCCAGCAGAGCGGGACTAGCGGGGGCAGATACGCAGTATTTT.